This record looks at one TCR beta chain sequence and its context. Its antigen is not known. This record comes from a study of a mutant IDH1 vaccine in newly diagnosed glioma. Study as a whole: Antecedent treatment encompassed radiotherapy, temozolomide, or their combination; the majority received both.

The sample's time point: week 35, safety follow-up. The investigators gave 300 ug of mutant IDH1 20-mer peptide in each vaccine dose, together with topical imiquimod. Looked up from germline, CDR1 is MGHRA and CDR2 is YSYEKL. With 4 bases clipped from V and 4 bases from J, the junction kept 6 bases outside the gene matches. The CDR3 is 14 amino acids. Assay: immunoSEQ multiplex PCR; the TCRdb copy retains only in-frame clones and omits some. The sample consists of some 33,000 clones, roughly 80% of them appearing once. The TCR was taken from a man aged 25-40 years with glioma. Sequenced here: PBMCs, sampled from a glioma patient whose treatment included an IDH1 peptide vaccine. The rearrangement joins TRBV4-1 to TRBJ2-5; the match to TRBD2 covers 7 bases. CDR3 sequence reads: CASSPGLVVETQYF. In nucleotides, the CDR3 is TGCGCCAGCAGCCCTGGACTAGTCGTAGAGACCCAGTACTTC.